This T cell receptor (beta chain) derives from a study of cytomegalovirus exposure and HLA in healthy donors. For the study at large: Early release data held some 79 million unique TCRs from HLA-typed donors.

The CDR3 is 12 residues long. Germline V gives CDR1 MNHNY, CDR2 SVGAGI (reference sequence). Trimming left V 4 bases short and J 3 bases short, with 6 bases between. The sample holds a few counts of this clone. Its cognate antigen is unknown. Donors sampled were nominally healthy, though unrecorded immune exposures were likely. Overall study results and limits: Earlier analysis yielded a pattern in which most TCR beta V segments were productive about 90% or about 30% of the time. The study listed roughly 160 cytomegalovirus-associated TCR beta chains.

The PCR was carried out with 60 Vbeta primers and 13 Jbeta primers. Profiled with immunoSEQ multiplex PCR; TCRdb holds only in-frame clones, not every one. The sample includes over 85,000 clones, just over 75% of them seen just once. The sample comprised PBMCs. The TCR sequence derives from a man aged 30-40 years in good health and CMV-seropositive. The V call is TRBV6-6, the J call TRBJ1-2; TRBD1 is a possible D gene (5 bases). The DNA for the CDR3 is TGTGCCAGCAGTTTAGGGGACTATGGCTACACCTTC. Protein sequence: CASSLGDYGYTF.